The 17 T cell receptor beta chains reported below all come from one sample, sequenced in a study of blood T cell repertoires in COVID-19. Clones were sequenced by immunoSEQ multiplex PCR, and TCRdb holds only the in-frame ones, with some missing. Altogether 65,000 to 85,000 clones are present, about nine tenths being singletons, with the ten largest covering approximately 11%. Sample: peripheral blood. The receptors originated from a young woman with acute or convalescent COVID-19.

V and J are TRBV30 and TRBJ2-2, with 10 positions matching TRBD2. The CDR3 loop spans 14 amino acids. Germline V gene lookup returns CDR1 GTSNPN and CDR2 SVGIG (reference sequence). The V gene end was trimmed by 4 bases and the J gene end by 4 bases; junction bases not matched to a gene: 3. CDR3 sequence reads: CAWNSGRGTGELFF. Written as DNA, the CDR3 is TGTGCCTGGAACAGCGGGAGGGGCACCGGGGAGCTGTTTTTT.

The V gene is TRBV10-2, the J gene TRBJ1-1, with a possible D match to TRBD1 (5 bases). The V gene's germline CDR1 is WSHSY and CDR2 SAAADI. Trimming took off 5 bases at V and 1 base at J, with 8 bases between the two ends. The CDR3 has 13 amino acids. The CDR3 protein is CASSYQGNTEAFF. CDR3 nucleotides: TGCGCCAGCAGTTATCAGGGGAACACTGAAGCTTTCTTT.

This chain uses TRBV6-6 with TRBJ1-4, with D perhaps TRBD1 (6 bases). Germline V gene data show CDR1 as MNHNY and CDR2 as SVGAGI (reference sequence). The CDR3 is made up of 14 amino acids. Trimming stripped 6 bases from V and 4 bases from J, with 12 bases between. The CDR3 DNA is TGTGCCAGCAGAGGCACAGGGCTTAATGAAAAACTGTTTTTT. Its protein is CASRGTGLNEKLFF.

This chain uses TRBV11-2 with TRBJ1-1, with D uncertain. This CDR3 has 14 residues. The V and J ends lost 5 bases and 1 base respectively, with 11 bases between them. Germline V CDR1 and CDR2: SGHAT, FQNNGV. The CDR3 is CASSPNTPNTEAFF. The CDR3 DNA sequence: TGTGCCAGCAGCCCCAATACACCGAACACTGAAGCTTTCTTT.

V is TRBV9 and J is TRBJ2-5, with 8 bases identical to TRBD1. The CDR3 has 15 amino acids. The germline CDR1 and CDR2 sequences are SGDLS and YYNGEE. V was pared by 0 bases and J by 2 bases, with 3 bases of the junction left unmatched. The CDR3 DNA sequence: TGTGCCAGCAGCGTAGGGGGGACAGGTCAAGAGACCCAGTACTTC. Translating gives CASSVGGTGQETQYF.

V is TRBV28 and J is TRBJ2-5; no clear D gene. V was pared by 1 base and J by 5 bases, with 2 bases between. The length of the CDR3 is 11 residues. Germline CDR1 is MDHEN and CDR2 is SYDVKM. DNA of the CDR3: TGTGCCAGCAGTTTATCTGAGACCCAGTACTTC. The encoded protein is CASSLSETQYF.

This chain connects TRBV5-1 to TRBJ1-2, with TRBD1 matching 8 bases. CDR3 length equals 14 residues. V lost 6 bases, J lost 0 bases, and 4 bases stayed unmatched. Germline V gene data show CDR1 as SGHRS and CDR2 as YFSETQ. As DNA, the CDR3 is TGCGCCAGCAATGAGGGACAGGCTAACTATGGCTACACCTTC. Translated, it gives CASNEGQANYGYTF.

The chain couples TRBV19 to TRBJ2-7; D perhaps matches TRBD1 (6 bases). Germline loops: CDR1 LNHDA, CDR2 SQIVND (reference sequence). V was clipped by 10 bases and J by 0 bases, with 13 bases between them. The CDR3 extends over 13 amino acids. The CDR3 nucleotides read TGTGCCACAGGGGCAGGGAGCTCCTACGAGCAGTACTTC. Amino acid sequence: CATGAGSSYEQYF. Complete variable domain (other parts from reference TRBV19 and TRBJ2-7): DGGITQSPKYLFRKEGQNVTLSCEQNLNHDAMYWYRQDPGQGLRLIYYSQIVNDFQKGDIAEGYSVSREKKESFPLTVTSAQKNPTAFYLCATGAGSSYEQYFGPGTRLTVT.

The chain employs TRBV7-9 and TRBJ2-7, with TRBD1 matching 10 bases. CDR3 size: 17 residues. Germline assignment: CDR1 SEHNR and CDR2 FQNEAQ (reference sequence). J was trimmed by 5 bases and V by 4 bases; bases with no gene match: 14. CDR3 region: CASSSTRTGQGFHEQYF. CDR3 nucleotide sequence: TGTGCCAGCAGCTCGACCAGAACGGGACAGGGGTTCCACGAGCAGTACTTC.

This sequence joins TRBV7-2 and TRBJ2-7, with TRBD2 identical over 9 bases. Germline V gives CDR1 SGHTA, CDR2 FQGNSA. The V and J ends lost 4 bases and 3 bases, in that order; junction bases with no gene match: 10. This CDR3 is 16 amino acids long. CDR3 nucleotide sequence: TGTGCCAGCAGCTCTATAGCGGGAGCGAACCTCTACGAGCAGTACTTC. Amino acid sequence: CASSSIAGANLYEQYF.

V is TRBV30 and J is TRBJ1-1, with a tentative D call TRBD1 (6 bases). The CDR3 consists of 11 residues. Trimming stripped 3 bases from V and 6 bases from J, with 8 bases between. Looked up from germline, CDR1 is GTSNPN and CDR2 is SVGIG (reference sequence). Here the CDR3 reads CAWSRTAEAFF. The CDR3 DNA sequence: TGTGCCTGGAGCAGGACAGCTGAAGCTTTCTTT.

The chain couples TRBV7-8 to TRBJ2-3, with D maybe TRBD2 (6 bases). V lost 5 bases, J lost 3 bases, and 15 bases lay in between. The length of the CDR3 is 15 residues. Germline lookup yields CDR1 SGHVS and CDR2 FQNEAQ. Here the CDR3 reads CASSKRRDLTDTQYF. The CDR3 DNA follows: TGTGCCAGCAGCAAACGCCGGGACTTGACAGATACGCAGTATTTT.

The chain combines TRBV11-3 with TRBJ2-3; unclear D gene. The CDR3 length is 15 residues. CDR1 SGHNT and CDR2 YENEEA come from the germline V gene. Trimming took off 0 bases at V and 2 bases at J, with 9 bases between the two ends. DNA of the CDR3: TGTGCCAGCAGCTTAGATTGGAGTCCCACAGATACGCAGTATTTT. Its protein product is CASSLDWSPTDTQYF. The whole variable domain, filled in from reference TRBV11-3 and TRBJ2-3, reads EAGVVQSPRYKIIEKKQPVAFWCNPISGHNTLYWYLQNLGQGPELLIRYENEEAVDDSQLPKDRFSAERLKGVDSTLKIQPAELGDSAVYLCASSLDWSPTDTQYFGPGTRLTVL.

This clone was found once. This chain uses TRBV2 with TRBJ1-2; D is ambiguous. The CDR3 is 16 amino acids. Germline-derived CDR1 and CDR2 are SNHLY and FYNNEI. V lost 2 bases and J lost 2, with 15 bases in between. The CDR3: CASSERRAARNYGYTF. DNA of the CDR3: TGTGCCAGCAGTGAAAGAAGAGCCGCCCGGAACTATGGCTACACCTTC.

The rearrangement uses TRBV29-1 and TRBJ2-3, with TRBD2 identical over 7 bases. This CDR3 spans 14 amino acids. Germline-derived CDR1 and CDR2 are SQVTM and ANQGSEA. After removal of 3 bases from V and 3 bases from J, the junction contained 6 bases not matched to a gene. The CDR3 here is CSVERGGPTDTQYF. CDR3 bases: TGCAGCGTTGAGCGCGGGGGACCAACAGATACGCAGTATTTT.

The CDR3 DNA is TGTGCCAGCTCACCGCGGGACAGGGGCATGGGGTCGTACAATGAGCAGTTCTTC. Translated, it gives CASSPRDRGMGSYNEQFF. This chain links TRBV18 with TRBJ2-1, with 10 bases lining up with TRBD1. The CDR3 is 18 amino acids. CDR1 and CDR2 (germline): KGHSH, LQKENI. With V trimmed by 3 bases and J by 4 bases, 12 bases remained unmatched.

The chain combines TRBV7-2 with TRBJ2-1; D perhaps matches TRBD2 (5 bases). Trimming stripped 5 bases from V and 2 bases from J, with 7 bases between. CDR1 and CDR2 (germline): SGHTA, FQGNSA. The CDR3 totals 13 residues. The CDR3 DNA sequence: TGTGCCAGCAGCCCGAGGGCCTACAATGAGCAGTTCTTC. The encoded protein is CASSPRAYNEQFF.